Listed below are T cell receptor beta chains from one sample, sequenced in a study of T-cell memory formation after mild COVID-19. One entry per CDR3 protein results from TCRdb running MiXCR on the 5' RACE reads. This repertoire shows around 340,000 distinct CDR3 sequences, roughly an eighth found once; its top ten account for about 20%. Specimen: PBMCs or a T cell subset sorted from them (not recorded which). Receptor source: a man younger than 35 who had mild COVID-19 (a few samples of this study predate the infection). Cell type and time point are not known. The CDR3 runs from the conserved cysteine through the conserved F or W. The D gene is left open where the match is weak. Some rows have no size entry. The others give once, few or many, or a class for an expanded clone.

len,v_gene,j_gene,abundance,d_gene,CDR3aa,CDR3nt
16,TRBV11-2,TRBJ2-3,-,TRBD2,CASSPRLAGRSDTQYF,TGTGCCAGCAGCCCACGACTAGCGGGGAGATCAGATACGCAGTATTTT
15,TRBV27,TRBJ2-2,-,-,CASSFGAGRTGELFF,TGTGCCAGCAGTTTCGGGGCAGGGAGGACCGGGGAGCTGTTTTTT
18,TRBV4-1,TRBJ2-3,few,-,CASSQVGGLATSTDTQYF,TGCGCCAGCAGCCAAGTTGGGGGACTCGCGACTAGCACAGATACGCAGTATTTT
16,TRBV6-5,TRBJ1-2,few,-,CASSYSGQGNNYGYTF,TGTGCCAGCAGTTACTCTGGGCAGGGCAATAACTATGGCTACACCTTC
16,TRBV3-1,TRBJ2-1,few,-,CASSTRGGGAYNEQFF,TGTGCCAGCAGCACCAGGGGCGGGGGAGCCTACAATGAGCAGTTCTTC
12,TRBV12-3/TRBV12-4,TRBJ1-2,few,-,CASTGGAYGYTF,TGTGCCAGCACTGGGGGGGCCTATGGCTACACCTTC
16,TRBV12-3/TRBV12-4,TRBJ1-6,few,-,CASSNLFGAEGSPLHF,TGTGCCAGCAGTAACCTCTTTGGCGCCGAGGGTTCACCCCTCCACTTT
12,TRBV5-1,TRBJ2-7,-,-,CASSLEWGEQYF,TGCGCCAGCAGCTTGGAATGGGGCGAGCAGTACTTC
16,TRBV29-1,TRBJ2-6,-,TRBD1,CSVTGTGVPGANVLTF,TGCAGCGTCACCGGGACAGGGGTGCCTGGGGCCAACGTCCTGACTTTC
16,TRBV5-1,TRBJ2-2,few,-,CASSLEGLVHTGELFF,TGCGCCAGCAGCTTAGAGGGCCTAGTTCACACCGGGGAGCTGTTTTTT
15,TRBV6-5,TRBJ2-1,few,-,CASRGGRSSYNEQFF,TGTGCCAGCAGGGGGGGAAGGAGCTCCTACAATGAGCAGTTCTTC